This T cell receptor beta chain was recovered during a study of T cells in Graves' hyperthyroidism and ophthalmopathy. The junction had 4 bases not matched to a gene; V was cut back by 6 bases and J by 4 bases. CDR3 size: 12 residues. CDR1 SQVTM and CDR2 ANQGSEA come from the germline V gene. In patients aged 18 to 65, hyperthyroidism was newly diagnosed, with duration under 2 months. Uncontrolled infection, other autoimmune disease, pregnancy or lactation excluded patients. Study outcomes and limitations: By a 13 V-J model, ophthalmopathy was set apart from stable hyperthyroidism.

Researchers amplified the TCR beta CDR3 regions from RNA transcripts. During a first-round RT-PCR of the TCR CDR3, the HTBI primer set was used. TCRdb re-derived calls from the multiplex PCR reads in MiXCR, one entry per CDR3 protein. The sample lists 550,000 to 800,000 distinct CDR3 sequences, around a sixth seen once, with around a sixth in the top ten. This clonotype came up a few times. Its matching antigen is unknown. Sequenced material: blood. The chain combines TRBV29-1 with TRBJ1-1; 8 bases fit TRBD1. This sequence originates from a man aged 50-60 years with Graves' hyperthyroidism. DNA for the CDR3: TGCAGCGTCGGACAGGGTGTCACTGAAGCTTTCTTT. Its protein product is CSVGQGVTEAFF.